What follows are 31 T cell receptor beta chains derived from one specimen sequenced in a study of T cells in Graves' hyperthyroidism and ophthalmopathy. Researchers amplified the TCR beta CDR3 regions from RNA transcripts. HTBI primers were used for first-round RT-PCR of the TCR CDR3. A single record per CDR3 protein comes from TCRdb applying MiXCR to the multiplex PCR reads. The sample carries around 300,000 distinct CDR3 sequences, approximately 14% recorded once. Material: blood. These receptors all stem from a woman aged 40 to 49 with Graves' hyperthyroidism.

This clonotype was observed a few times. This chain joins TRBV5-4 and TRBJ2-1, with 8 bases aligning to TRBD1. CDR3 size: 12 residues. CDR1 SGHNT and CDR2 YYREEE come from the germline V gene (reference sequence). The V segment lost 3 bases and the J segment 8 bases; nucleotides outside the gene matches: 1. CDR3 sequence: CASSYRGYEQFF. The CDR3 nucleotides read TGTGCCAGCAGCTACAGGGGGTATGAGCAGTTCTTC.

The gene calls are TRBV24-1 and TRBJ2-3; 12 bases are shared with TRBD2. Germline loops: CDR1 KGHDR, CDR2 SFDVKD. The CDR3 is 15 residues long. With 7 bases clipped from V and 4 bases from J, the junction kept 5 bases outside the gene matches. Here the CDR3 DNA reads TGTGCCACCAGCGAACTAGCGGGAGGTTCAGATACGCAGTATTTT. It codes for CATSELAGGSDTQYF.

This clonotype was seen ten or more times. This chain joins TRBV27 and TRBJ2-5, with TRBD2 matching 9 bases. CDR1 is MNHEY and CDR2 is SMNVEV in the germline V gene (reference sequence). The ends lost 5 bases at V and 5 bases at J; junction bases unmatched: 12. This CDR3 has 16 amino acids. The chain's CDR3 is CASSQRASGISETQYF. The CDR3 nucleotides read TGTGCCAGCAGTCAGCGGGCTAGCGGGATCTCGGAGACCCAGTACTTC.

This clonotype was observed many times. DNA for the CDR3: TGTGCCAGCAGTCGTTACAGGGACCGGTATGGCTACACCTTC. This sequence encodes CASSRYRDRYGYTF. The chain combines TRBV3-1 with TRBJ1-2; D is possibly TRBD1 (6 bases). This CDR3 region has 14 residues. Trimming left V 6 bases short and J 5 bases short, with 16 bases between. The germline gives CDR1 LGHDT, CDR2 YNNKEL (reference sequence).

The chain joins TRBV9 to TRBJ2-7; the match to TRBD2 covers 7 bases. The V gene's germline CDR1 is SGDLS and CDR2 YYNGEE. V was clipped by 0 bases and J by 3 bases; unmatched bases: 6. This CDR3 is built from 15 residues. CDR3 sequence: CASSVAAGVRYEQYF. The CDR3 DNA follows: TGTGCCAGCAGCGTAGCGGCGGGAGTCCGCTACGAGCAGTACTTC.

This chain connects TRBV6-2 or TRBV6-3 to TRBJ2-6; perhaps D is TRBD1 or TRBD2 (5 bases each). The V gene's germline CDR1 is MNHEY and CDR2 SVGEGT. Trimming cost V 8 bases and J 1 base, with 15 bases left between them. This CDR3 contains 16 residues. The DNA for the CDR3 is TGTGCCAGCGGAAGGGGAGTTGTTTCTGGGGCCAACGTCCTGACTTTC. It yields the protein CASGRGVVSGANVLTF.

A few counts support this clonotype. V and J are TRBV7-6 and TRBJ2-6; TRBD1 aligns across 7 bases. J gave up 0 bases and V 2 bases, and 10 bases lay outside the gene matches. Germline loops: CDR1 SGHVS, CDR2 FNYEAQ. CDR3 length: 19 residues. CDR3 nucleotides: TGTGCCAGCAGCTTAAATCCAGGGGGTTTTAACTCTGGGGCCAACGTCCTGACTTTC. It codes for CASSLNPGGFNSGANVLTF.

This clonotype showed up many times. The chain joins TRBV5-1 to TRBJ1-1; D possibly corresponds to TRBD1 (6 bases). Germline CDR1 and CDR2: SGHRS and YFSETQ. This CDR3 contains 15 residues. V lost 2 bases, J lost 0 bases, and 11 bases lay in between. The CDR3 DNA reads TGCGCCAGCAGCTTACAGGGCTCCTTGAACACTGAAGCTTTCTTT. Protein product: CASSLQGSLNTEAFF. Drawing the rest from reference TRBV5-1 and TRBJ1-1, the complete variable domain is KAGVTQTPRYLIKTRGQQVTLSCSPISGHRSVSWYQQTPGQGLQFLFEYFSETQRNKGNFPGRFSGRQFSNSRSEMNVSTLELGDSALYLCASSLQGSLNTEAFFGQGTRLTVV.

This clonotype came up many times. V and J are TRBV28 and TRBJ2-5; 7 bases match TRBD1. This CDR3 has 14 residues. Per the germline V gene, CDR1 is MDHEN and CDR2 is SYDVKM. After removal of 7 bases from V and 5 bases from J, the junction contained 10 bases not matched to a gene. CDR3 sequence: CASTVTGAGETQYF. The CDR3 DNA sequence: TGTGCCAGCACCGTAACAGGGGCTGGCGAGACCCAGTACTTC.

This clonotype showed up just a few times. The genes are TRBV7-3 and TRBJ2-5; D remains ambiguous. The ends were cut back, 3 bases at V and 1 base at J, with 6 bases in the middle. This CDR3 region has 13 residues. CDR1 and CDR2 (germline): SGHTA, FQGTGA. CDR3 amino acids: CASSFSVQETQYF. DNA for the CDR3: TGTGCCAGCAGCTTTTCCGTCCAAGAGACCCAGTACTTC.

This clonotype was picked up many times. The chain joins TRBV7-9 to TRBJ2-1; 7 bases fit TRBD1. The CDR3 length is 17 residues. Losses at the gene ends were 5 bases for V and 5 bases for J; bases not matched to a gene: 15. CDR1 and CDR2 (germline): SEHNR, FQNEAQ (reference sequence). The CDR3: CASSPRDGTGDHNEQFF. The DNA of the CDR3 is TGTGCCAGCAGCCCGCGCGACGGCACAGGGGACCACAATGAGCAGTTCTTC.

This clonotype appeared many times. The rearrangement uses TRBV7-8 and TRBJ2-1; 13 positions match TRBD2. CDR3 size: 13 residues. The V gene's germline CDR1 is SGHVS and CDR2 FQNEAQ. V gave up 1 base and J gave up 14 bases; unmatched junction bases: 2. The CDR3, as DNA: TGTGCCAGCAGCTTAGGGGGGACTAGCGGGAAGTTCTTC. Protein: CASSLGGTSGKFF.

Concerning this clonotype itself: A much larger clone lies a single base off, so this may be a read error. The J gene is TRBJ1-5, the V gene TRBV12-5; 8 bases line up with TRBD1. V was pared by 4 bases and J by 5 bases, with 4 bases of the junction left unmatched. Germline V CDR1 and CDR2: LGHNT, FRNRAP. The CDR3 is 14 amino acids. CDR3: CASGSGGQDQPQHF. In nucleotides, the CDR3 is TGTGCTAGTGGTTCCGGGGGACAGGATCAGCCCCAGCATTTT.

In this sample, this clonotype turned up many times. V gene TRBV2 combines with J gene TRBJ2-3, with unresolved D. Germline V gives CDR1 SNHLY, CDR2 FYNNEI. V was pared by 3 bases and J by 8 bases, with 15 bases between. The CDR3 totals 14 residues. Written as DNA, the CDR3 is TGTGCCAGCAGTGAGTCATCCCCCCCCTCTACGCAGTATTTT. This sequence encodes CASSESSPPSTQYF. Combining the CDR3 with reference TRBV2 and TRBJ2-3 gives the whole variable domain EPEVTQTPSHQVTQMGQEVILRCVPISNHLYFYWYRQILGQKVEFLVSFYNNEISEKSEIFDDQFSVERPDGSNFTLKIRSTKLEDSAMYFCASSESSPPSTQYFGPGTRLTVL.

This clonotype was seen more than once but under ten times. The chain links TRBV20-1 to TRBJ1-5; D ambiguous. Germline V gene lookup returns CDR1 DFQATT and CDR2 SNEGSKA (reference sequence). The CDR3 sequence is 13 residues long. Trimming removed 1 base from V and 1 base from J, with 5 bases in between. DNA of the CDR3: TGCAGTGCTAGAGGGAGCAGCAATCAGCCCCAGCATTTT. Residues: CSARGSSNQPQHF.

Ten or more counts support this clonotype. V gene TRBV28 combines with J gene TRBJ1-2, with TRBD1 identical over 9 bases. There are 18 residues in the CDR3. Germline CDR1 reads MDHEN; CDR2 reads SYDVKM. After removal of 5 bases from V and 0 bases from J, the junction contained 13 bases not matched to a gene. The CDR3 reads CASSDQSGTGKANYGYTF. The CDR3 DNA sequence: TGTGCCAGCAGTGATCAATCCGGGACAGGGAAAGCTAACTATGGCTACACCTTC.

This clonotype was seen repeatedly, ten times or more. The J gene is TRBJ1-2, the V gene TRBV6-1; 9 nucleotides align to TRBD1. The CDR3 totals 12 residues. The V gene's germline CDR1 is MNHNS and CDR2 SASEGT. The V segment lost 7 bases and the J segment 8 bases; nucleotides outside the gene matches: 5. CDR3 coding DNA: TGTGCCAGCACCAGGACAGGGGAAGGCTACACCTTC. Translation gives CASTRTGEGYTF.

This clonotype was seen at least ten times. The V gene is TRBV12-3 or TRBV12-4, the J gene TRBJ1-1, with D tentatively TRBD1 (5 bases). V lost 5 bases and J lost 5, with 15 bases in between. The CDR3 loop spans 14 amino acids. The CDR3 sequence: CASSPQGFETEAFF. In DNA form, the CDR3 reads TGTGCCAGCAGTCCCCAGGGATTTGAAACTGAAGCTTTCTTT.

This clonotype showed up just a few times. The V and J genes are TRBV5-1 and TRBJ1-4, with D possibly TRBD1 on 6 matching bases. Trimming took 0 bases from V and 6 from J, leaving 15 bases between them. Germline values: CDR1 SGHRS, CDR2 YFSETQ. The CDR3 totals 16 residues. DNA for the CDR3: TGCGCCAGCAGCTTGGCCATTGGGGGGGGCGATGAAAAACTGTTTTTT. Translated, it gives CASSLAIGGGDEKLFF.

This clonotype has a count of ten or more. CDR3 protein: CASSEEAFWNEQFF. Here the CDR3 DNA reads TGTGCCAGCAGTGAGGAGGCCTTTTGGAATGAGCAGTTCTTC. The chain has TRBV2 and TRBJ2-1, with D possibly matching TRBD2 (5 bases). The V and J ends lost 3 bases and 7 bases respectively, with 13 bases between them. Germline assignment: CDR1 SNHLY and CDR2 FYNNEI. The CDR3 has 14 amino acids.

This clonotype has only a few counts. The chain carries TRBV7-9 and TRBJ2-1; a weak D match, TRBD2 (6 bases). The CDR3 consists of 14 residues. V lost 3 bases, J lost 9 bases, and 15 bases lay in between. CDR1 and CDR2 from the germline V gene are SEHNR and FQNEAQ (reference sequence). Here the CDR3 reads CASSFLRRESEQFF. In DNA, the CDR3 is TGTGCCAGCAGCTTTTTACGGCGGGAAAGTGAGCAGTTCTTC.

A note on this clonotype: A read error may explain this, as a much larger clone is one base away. The CDR3 spells CSVRQGLSKAFF. The CDR3 DNA is TGCAGCGTTCGACAGGGCTTGAGTAAAGCTTTCTTT. The chain has TRBV29-1 and TRBJ1-1, with 7 bases lining up with TRBD1. V lost 5 bases and J lost 9; bases outside the gene matches: 9. This CDR3 comprises 12 residues. CDR1 is SQVTM, CDR2 ANQGSEA, per germline.

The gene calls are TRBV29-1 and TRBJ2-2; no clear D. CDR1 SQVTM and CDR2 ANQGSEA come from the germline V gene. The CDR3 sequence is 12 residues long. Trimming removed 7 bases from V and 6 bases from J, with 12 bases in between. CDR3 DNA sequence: TGCAGCGCCACCACTCCCCCCGGGGAGCTGTTTTTT. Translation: CSATTPPGELFF.

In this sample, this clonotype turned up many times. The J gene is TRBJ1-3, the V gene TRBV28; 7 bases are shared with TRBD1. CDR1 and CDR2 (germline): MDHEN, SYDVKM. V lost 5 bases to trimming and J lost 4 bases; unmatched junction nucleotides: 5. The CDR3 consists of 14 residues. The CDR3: CASSLPGQGNTIYF. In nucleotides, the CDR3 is TGTGCCAGCAGTCTTCCGGGACAGGGAAACACCATATATTTT.

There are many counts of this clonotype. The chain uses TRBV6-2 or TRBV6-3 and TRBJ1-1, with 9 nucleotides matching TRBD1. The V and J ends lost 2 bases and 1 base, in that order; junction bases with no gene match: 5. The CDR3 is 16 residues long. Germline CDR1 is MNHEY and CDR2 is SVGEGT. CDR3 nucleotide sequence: TGTGCCAGCAGTTACATAGGACAGGGGACGAACACTGAAGCTTTCTTT. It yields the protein CASSYIGQGTNTEAFF.

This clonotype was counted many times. CDR3 nucleotides: TGTGCCAGCAGCTCCAGGATCTCTGGAAACACCATATATTTT. Its translation: CASSSRISGNTIYF. The chain employs TRBV11-3 and TRBJ1-3; D remains ambiguous. V was pared by 4 bases and J by 0 bases, with 7 bases between. The CDR3 extends over 14 amino acids. The germline gives CDR1 SGHNT, CDR2 YENEEA.

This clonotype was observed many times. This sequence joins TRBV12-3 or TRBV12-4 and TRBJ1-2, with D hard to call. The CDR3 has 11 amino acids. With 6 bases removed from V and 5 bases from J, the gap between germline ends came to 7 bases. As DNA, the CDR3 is TGTGCCAGCAGCCGAAGATATGGCTACACCTTC. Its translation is CASSRRYGYTF.

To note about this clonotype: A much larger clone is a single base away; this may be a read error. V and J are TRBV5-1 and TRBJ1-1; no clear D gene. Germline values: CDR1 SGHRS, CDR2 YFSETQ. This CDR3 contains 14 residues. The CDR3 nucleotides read TGCGCCGGCAGCGTGCACCCAGGGAACACTGAAGCTTTCTTT. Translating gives CAGSVHPGNTEAFF.

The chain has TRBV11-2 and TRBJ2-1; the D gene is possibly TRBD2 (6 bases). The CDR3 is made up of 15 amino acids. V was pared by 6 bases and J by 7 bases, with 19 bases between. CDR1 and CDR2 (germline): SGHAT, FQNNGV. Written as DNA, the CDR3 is TGTGCCAGCAGTCCTCACCCGGCGAGCGGGAATGAGCAGTTCTTC. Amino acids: CASSPHPASGNEQFF.

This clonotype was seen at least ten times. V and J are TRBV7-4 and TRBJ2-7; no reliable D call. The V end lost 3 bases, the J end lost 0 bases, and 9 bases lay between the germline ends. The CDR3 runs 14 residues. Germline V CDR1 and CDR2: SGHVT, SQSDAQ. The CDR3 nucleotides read TGTGCCAGCAGCTTGTTCCGGAGCTCCTACGAGCAGTACTTC. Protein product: CASSLFRSSYEQYF.

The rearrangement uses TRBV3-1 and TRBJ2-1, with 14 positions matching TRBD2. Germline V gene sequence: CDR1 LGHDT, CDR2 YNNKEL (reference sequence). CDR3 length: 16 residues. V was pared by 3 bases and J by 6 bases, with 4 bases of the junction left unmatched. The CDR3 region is CASSQGLAGEGNEQFF. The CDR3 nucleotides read TGTGCCAGCAGCCAGGGACTAGCGGGAGAGGGCAATGAGCAGTTCTTC.